This TCR beta chain was sequenced during a study of T cell responses to AZD1222 COVID-19 vaccine (dated by TCRdb to the early 2020s). Context from the whole study: A total of over 230 trial participants underwent TCR sequencing, of whom 200 to 220 had received two doses of AZD1222 and 26 had received two doses of the MenACWY control vaccine. Trial participants were enrolled by age into 18-55, 56-69 and 70-plus year subgroups, with roughly 160, 29 and 62 TCR-sequenced participants respectively. General study outcomes and caveats: Because no samples from the day 14 peak response were available, repertoires could be characterized only after the peak T cell response. Reportedly, almost half of the unique spike-specific TCRs recognized epitopes lying outside the regions that are mutated in the B.1.351 and B.1.1.7 variants. CD4 TCRs associated with the vaccine covered the entire spike protein, and the dominant responses were in regions 160-218 and 743-854. A significant rise in spike-specific TCR breadth and depth was observed after two AZD1222 doses relative to day 0 and relative to MenACWY recipients. Participants were mostly white British, with more females than males. The authors suggested clonal diversity may have been underestimated. In the small 56-69-year group, the increase in depth fell short of significance, most likely because of low power. Only 5 to 7 AZD1222 recipients were SARS-CoV-2 seropositive at baseline, limiting conclusions about previously exposed vaccinees.

The CDR3 regions of human TCRbeta chains were subjected to immunosequencing. The paper's data handling went like this. TCRs in the repertoires were compared against a reference library of SARS-CoV-2-specific TCRs that had been generated with the MIRA antigen-specificity platform. Breadth was defined as the fraction of unique TCRs that were SARS-CoV-2-associated. Depth was defined as the fraction of total T cells that were SARS-CoV-2-associated. Using the MIRA data, each spike-specific TCR was assigned both to the spike region to which the TCR was reactive and to a CD4 or CD8 class. Log10-transformed breadth and depth values were compared by one-way ANOVA with Sidak's multiple comparisons tests. Entries here come from immuneACCESS through TCRdb and include only in-frame sequences with V and J called. Some clones fail to appear in such tables; in the studies checked, an unresolved V gene covers under half of the shortfall, and the cause of the remainder is unknown. V, J and clone size are taken as reported in that table, and D and trimming were inferred from the DNA itself. Across this sample there are over 150,000 clones, with approximately 94% seen only once. Approximately 1.5% of the sample rests with the top ten.

A remark on this clone: Its cognate antigen has yet to be identified. Per-nucleotide qualities are absent, and no much larger clonotype sits a single base away.

The germline ends are 14 bases apart after V is trimmed by 5 bases and J by 1 base. Sequences LNHDA (CDR1) and SQIVND (CDR2) are obtained from the germline V gene (reference sequence). The CDR3 measures 15 amino acids from cysteine to phenylalanine. Only the CDR3 DNA is retained, 45 bases long and in frame from the first base. This sample's time point label indicates: about 28 days (+/-7) after the second vaccine dose. Because spike-specific TCR depth and breadth did not differ between the two schedules, AZD1222 recipients who got a second dose at roughly 4 weeks were pooled with those who got a second dose at roughly 12 weeks. Vaccinee samples came from UK trials COV001 and COV002, including a single-blind randomized controlled phase 2/3 trial of AZD1222 (ChAdOx1 nCoV-19) in healthy adults. Trial participant PBMC samples were collected at day 0 and day 28 after the second dose for TCRbeta chain sequencing.

Here the chain combines TRBV19 and TRBJ1-1; the D gene lacks a confident call. Source: peripheral blood, taken 28 days after the second AZD1222 dose. This TCR was recovered from an adult who received the AZD1222 COVID-19 vaccine. The base sequence is TGTGCCAGTAGTTCATGGAGGCTCGGGAACACTGAAGCTTTCTTT. This gives the protein CASSSWRLGNTEAFF.